The 17 T cell receptor beta chains below come from one sample, sequenced in a study of diagnostic markers for celiac disease (dated by TCRdb to 2018 to 2020). Data came from an Illumina MiSeq. Once TCRdb had reprocessed the reads, it stored one entry per CDR3 protein sequence and supplied no DNA. This sample's listing comprises fewer than 2,000 distinct CDR3 sequences. 17% of the sample is held by the ten biggest clonotypes. The sequenced material came from either unsorted cells or a sorted T cell fraction (not recorded which). These receptors originate from a human donor. This table probably holds off-target reads from a library built for another chain.

V gene TRBV7-3 combines with J gene TRBJ2-2; the TCRdb D gene call, TRBD2, has no DNA to confirm it. The CDR3 runs 16 residues. From germline, CDR1 is SGHTA and CDR2 FQGTGA. The CDR3 is CASSPGTIANTGELFF.

Its frequency marks this clonotype as medium-sized. This chain connects TRBV7-8 to TRBJ1-2. The V gene's germline CDR1 is SGHVS and CDR2 FQNEAQ. The CDR3 has 14 residues. This chain's CDR3 is CASSLGLGSYGYTF.

Its frequency marks this clonotype as medium-sized. The chain couples TRBV24-1 to TRBJ2-1; TCRdb designates TRBD2, a call that cannot be tested without DNA. Germline V gives CDR1 KGHDR, CDR2 SFDVKD. The CDR3 covers 20 residues. The CDR3 region is CATSDFDRRLSGETYNEQFF.

This clonotype counts as medium-sized by frequency. This sequence joins TRBV7-2 and TRBJ1-1. The V gene's germline CDR1 is SGHTA and CDR2 FQGNSA. The CDR3 runs to 15 residues. CDR3 loop: CASSLQGSKNTEAFF. Variable domain in full (rest from reference TRBV7-2 and TRBJ1-1): GAGVSQSPSNKVTEKGKDVELRCDPISGHTALYWYRQSLGQGLEFLIYFQGNSAPDKSGLPSDRFSAERTGGSVSTLTIQRTQQEDSAVYLCASSLQGSKNTEAFFGQGTRLTVV.

The chain recombines TRBV2 with TRBJ2-7; absent DNA, TCRdb's TRBD1 call cannot be checked. CDR3 length: 13 amino acids. In germline, CDR1 is SNHLY, CDR2 FYNNEI. Here the CDR3 reads CASSASGQREQYF.

This clonotype shows up as large by frequency. The chain couples TRBV5-5 to TRBJ2-7; no DNA is available, so the TRBD1 call from TCRdb remains unchecked. Germline assignment: CDR1 SGHKS and CDR2 YYEKEE (reference sequence). The CDR3 spans 14 residues. The CDR3 spells CASSSPGRYYEQYF.

Here the CDR3 reads CASSVVGSGSQETQYF. The gene calls are TRBV9 and TRBJ2-5; TCRdb reports TRBD2, a call that lacks DNA to check it against. The CDR3 contains 16 residues. In germline, CDR1 is SGDLS, CDR2 YYNGEE.

This clonotype shows up as medium-sized by frequency. The rearrangement uses TRBV12-3 or TRBV12-4 and TRBJ1-1; the D call from TCRdb, TRBD1, cannot be confirmed without DNA. The length of the CDR3 is 14 residues. The CDR3 is CASSLAGGSTEAFF.

The gene calls are TRBV28 and TRBJ1-4. CDR1 is MDHEN, CDR2 SYDVKM, per germline. This CDR3 has 14 residues. The CDR3 spells CASSLSSGAEKLFF.

The chain joins TRBV20-1 to TRBJ1-5. Germline CDR1 is DFQATT and CDR2 is SNEGSKA (reference sequence). The CDR3 length is 14 residues. Here the CDR3 reads CSAKTPYSNQPQHF.

V is TRBV4-1 and J is TRBJ1-1. CDR1 and CDR2 (germline): MGHRA, YSYEKL. CDR3 length: 15 amino acids. CDR3 protein: CASSQVSTLNTEAFF.

The chain employs TRBV5-1 and TRBJ2-3. Germline lookup yields CDR1 SGHRS and CDR2 YFSETQ. The CDR3 contains 14 residues. The CDR3 here is CASSRILGQDTQYF.

V and J are TRBV2 and TRBJ2-1; as DNA is missing, the TRBD1 call by TCRdb cannot be tested. Looked up from germline, CDR1 is SNHLY and CDR2 is FYNNEI. This CDR3 region has 12 residues. The chain's CDR3 is CASSADRGEQFF.

This clonotype is identified as medium-sized from frequency. The chain couples TRBV5-1 to TRBJ1-5; the D gene TCRdb calls, TRBD1, cannot be checked with no DNA. CDR1 is SGHRS and CDR2 is YFSETQ in the germline V gene. The CDR3 runs 14 residues. The CDR3 reads CASSFTGLGQPQHF.

The chain uses TRBV9 and TRBJ2-6; no DNA is available, so the TRBD1 call from TCRdb remains unchecked. From germline, CDR1 is SGDLS and CDR2 YYNGEE. The CDR3 covers 18 residues. The CDR3 reads CASSQWSTPGPGANVLTF.

By frequency, this clonotype is medium-sized. The rearrangement links TRBV20-1 to TRBJ1-4; TCRdb picks TRBD1, but there is no DNA to check that call. Germline-derived CDR1 and CDR2 are DFQATT and SNEGSKA (reference sequence). This CDR3 region has 14 residues. CDR3 sequence: CSAPGEGGIGKLFF.

This sequence joins TRBV12-3 or TRBV12-4 and TRBJ2-7; as DNA is missing, the TRBD1 call by TCRdb cannot be tested. This CDR3 has 14 residues. This CDR3 reads CASSRQGLDYEQYF.